Following are 21 T cell receptor beta chains from one sample sequenced in a study of CD8+ T cells in alopecia areata (dated by TCRdb to 2017 to 2018). What the time point label conveys for this sample: around 4 weeks on oral tofacitinib. The treatment or condition label, as the study defines it: oral pan-JAK inhibitor, 5-10 mg twice daily. Receptor amplification or capture employed the immunoSEQ multiplex PCR assay. RNA was extracted from all samples and reverse transcribed into cDNA as template for TCR sequencing. TCRdb obtained this table from immuneACCESS and retained in-frame rearrangements with V and J assigned. These tables miss some clones; where compared with another copy, unresolved V genes account for less than half of the shortfall, and the remainder is unexplained. This sample gives about 42,000 clones in total; just over 65% of them show up just once. The ten largest clones take up about a fifth of the sample.

The material was CD8+ T cells sorted from blood, obtained at week 4, from a patient treated with tofacitinib. These TCRs come from a human donor with alopecia areata.

The chain is built from TRBV30 and TRBJ2-1; tentatively, D is TRBD2 (6 bases). This CDR3 is 13 amino acids long. Trimming stripped 4 bases from V and 7 bases from J, with 14 bases between. Germline V gene sequence: CDR1 GTSNPN, CDR2 SVGIG (reference sequence). Written as DNA, the CDR3 is TGTGCCTGGACCATAGGAGGGGCGAATGAGCAGTTCTTC. Its translation: CAWTIGGANEQFF.

V is TRBV5-6 and J is TRBJ1-2, with 11 nucleotides matching TRBD1. Germline-derived CDR1 and CDR2 are SGHDT and YYEEEE. Trimming at V came to 4 bases and at J to 6 bases, leaving 8 bases not matched to a gene. This CDR3 comprises 15 residues. The CDR3 DNA sequence: TGTGCCAGCAGCCCAGGACAGGGGGCTTTCGATGGCTACACCTTC. Amino acid sequence: CASSPGQGAFDGYTF.

The chain recombines TRBV6-6 with TRBJ2-1, with a tentative D call TRBD1 (6 bases). Per the germline V gene, CDR1 is MNHNY and CDR2 is SVGAGI (reference sequence). Trimming took off 6 bases at V and 9 bases at J, with 12 bases between the two ends. The CDR3 runs 12 residues. The CDR3 sequence: CASSAGAGEQFF. The DNA of the CDR3 is TGTGCCAGCAGCGCAGGGGCCGGTGAGCAGTTCTTC.

J is TRBJ1-2 and V is TRBV5-1; 7 positions match TRBD1. This CDR3 comprises 16 residues. Germline V lookup: CDR1 SGHRS, CDR2 YFSETQ. V dropped 0 bases and J dropped 4; count of bases not matched to a gene: 9. CDR3 residues: CASSLVGDSRGYGYTF. CDR3 DNA: TGCGCCAGCAGCTTGGTGGGGGACAGCAGGGGCTATGGCTACACCTTC.

This rearrangement joins TRBV29-1 to TRBJ2-7, with D possibly TRBD1 on 5 matching bases. In germline, CDR1 is SQVTM, CDR2 ANQGSEA. Trimming removed 6 bases at V and 3 bases at J, with 15 bases between. The CDR3 has 13 amino acids. CDR3: CSVQGYNGYEQYF. The CDR3 DNA is TGCAGCGTGCAGGGCTATAACGGCTACGAGCAGTACTTC.

The J gene is TRBJ1-4, the V gene TRBV25-1; 8 bases align to TRBD1. Trimming took 1 base from V and 7 from J; bases not matched to a gene: 2. This CDR3 is built from 14 residues. CDR1 MGHDK and CDR2 SYGVNS come from the germline V gene. CDR3: CASSESGGGEKLFF. CDR3 coding DNA: TGTGCCAGCAGTGAATCAGGGGGCGGTGAAAAACTGTTTTTT.

V is TRBV7-9 and J is TRBJ2-1; unclear D gene. The CDR3 has 14 residues. Germline V gene data show CDR1 as SEHNR and CDR2 as FQNEAQ (reference sequence). V lost 1 base, J lost 7 bases, and 11 bases lay in between. The CDR3 sequence: CASSLVTARNEQFF. CDR3 coding DNA: TGTGCCAGCAGCTTAGTTACAGCGAGAAATGAGCAGTTCTTC.

This chain connects TRBV4-3 to TRBJ2-7; D is unclear. Germline lookup yields CDR1 LGHNA and CDR2 YSLEER. Deletions cut 3 bases from V and 0 bases from J, with 9 bases between. This CDR3 is built from 14 residues. The CDR3 region has the DNA TGCGCCAGCAGCCAGACACAGAGCTCCTACGAGCAGTACTTC. Amino acid sequence: CASSQTQSSYEQYF.

V gene TRBV27 combines with J gene TRBJ1-5; the D gene is possibly TRBD1 (5 bases). The V gene lost 5 bases and the J gene lost 0 bases, with 17 bases spanning the gap. In germline, CDR1 is MNHEY, CDR2 SMNVEV (reference sequence). This CDR3 comprises 17 residues. The CDR3 DNA is TGTGCCAGCAGTCCTAGTCAAGGGGACCATAGCAATCAGCCCCAGCATTTT. It codes for CASSPSQGDHSNQPQHF.

The chain joins TRBV28 to TRBJ2-7; 9 bases line up with TRBD2. V was clipped by 5 bases and J by 5 bases; unmatched bases: 4. Per germline, CDR1 MDHEN and CDR2 SYDVKM. The CDR3 loop spans 13 amino acids. The CDR3 spells CASSPGLADEQYF. The CDR3 nucleotides read TGTGCCAGCAGTCCGGGACTAGCTGACGAGCAGTACTTC.

This clone was observed a handful of times. The V and J genes are TRBV29-1 and TRBJ1-2; perhaps TRBD1 as D (5 bases). The V and J ends lost 8 bases and 3 bases respectively, with 10 bases between them. CDR3 length equals 11 residues. Germline V gene lookup returns CDR1 SQVTM and CDR2 ANQGSEA. CDR3 region: CSSGGDYGYTF. Written as DNA, the CDR3 is TGCAGCTCGGGAGGGGACTATGGCTACACCTTC.

The chain is built from TRBV30 and TRBJ1-5; the D is unclear. The CDR3 contains 13 residues. Trimming took 3 bases from V and 3 from J, leaving 9 bases between them. The V gene's germline CDR1 is GTSNPN and CDR2 SVGIG (reference sequence). The CDR3: CAWSGGANQPQHF. CDR3 DNA: TGTGCCTGGAGCGGTGGAGCCAATCAGCCCCAGCATTTT. Full variable domain (outside the CDR3, taken from reference TRBV30 and TRBJ1-5): SQTIHQWPATLVQPVGSPLSLECTVEGTSNPNLYWYRQAAGRGLQLLFYSVGIGQISSEVPQNLSASRPQDRQFILSSKKLLLSDSGFYLCAWSGGANQPQHFGDGTRLSIL.

This clone came up a few times. This chain uses TRBV29-1 with TRBJ1-5; D is unresolved. This CDR3 has 14 residues. Germline CDR1 SQVTM, CDR2 ANQGSEA. Trimming left V 5 bases short and J 0 bases short, with 11 bases between. Here the CDR3 reads CSVLDTNSNQPQHF. In DNA, the CDR3 is TGCAGCGTTCTCGACACTAATAGCAATCAGCCCCAGCATTTT.

The chain joins TRBV27 to TRBJ2-7; 7 nucleotides agree with TRBD2. Germline-derived CDR1 and CDR2 are MNHEY and SMNVEV (reference sequence). The CDR3 runs to 14 residues. Germline trimming cut 5 bases from V and 4 bases from J; bases unmatched to any gene: 8. Here the CDR3 DNA reads TGTGCCAGCAGTCCAGGGCGGGGGTATTACGAGCAGTACTTC. This translates into CASSPGRGYYEQYF.

The chain joins TRBV4-3 to TRBJ1-1, with D unresolved. V was pared by 0 bases and J by 1 base, with 3 bases between. Germline assignment: CDR1 LGHNA and CDR2 YSLEER. This CDR3 is built from 13 residues. The CDR3: CASSQEANTEAFF. The DNA of the CDR3 is TGCGCCAGCAGCCAAGAAGCGAACACTGAAGCTTTCTTT.

This clone was recorded a few times. The CDR3 here is CASSGRQDQETQYF. In nucleotides, the CDR3 is TGTGCCAGCAGTGGTCGGCAGGACCAAGAGACCCAGTACTTC. The rearrangement uses TRBV2 and TRBJ2-5, with unresolved D. Germline CDR1 and CDR2: SNHLY and FYNNEI. The length of the CDR3 is 14 residues. V gave up 4 bases and J gave up 0 bases, with 9 bases separating them. Full variable domain (remainder filled in from reference TRBV2 and TRBJ2-5): EPEVTQTPSHQVTQMGQEVILRCVPISNHLYFYWYRQILGQKVEFLVSFYNNEISEKSEIFDDQFSVERPDGSNFTLKIRSTKLEDSAMYFCASSGRQDQETQYFGPGTRLLVL.

The chain joins TRBV7-7 to TRBJ1-5; 8 bases fit TRBD1. Germline V gene sequence: CDR1 SSHAT, CDR2 FNYEAQ (reference sequence). This CDR3 contains 16 residues. The V gene end was trimmed by 2 bases and the J gene end by 4 bases; junction bases not matched to a gene: 7. This CDR3 reads CASSLPGQGKNQPQHF. CDR3 nucleotide sequence: TGTGCCAGCAGCTTACCTGGACAGGGCAAGAATCAGCCCCAGCATTTT.

This rearrangement joins TRBV2 to TRBJ1-1; no clear D. V dropped 3 bases and J dropped 11 bases, with 10 bases sitting between them. The CDR3 spans 11 residues. Germline V gene sequence: CDR1 SNHLY, CDR2 FYNNEI. This chain's CDR3 is CASSDGLGAFF. Written as DNA, the CDR3 is TGTGCCAGCAGTGATGGCCTGGGGGCTTTCTTT.

V is TRBV10-3 and J is TRBJ2-3; D might be TRBD2 (6 bases). Between the trimmed V and J ends, which lost 11 bases and 6 bases, there was a span of 9 bases. Germline-derived CDR1 and CDR2 are ENHRY and SYGVKD. The CDR3 has 10 residues. CDR3 DNA sequence: TGTGCCTCGGCGGGGGATACGCAGTATTTT. Translated, it gives CASAGDTQYF.

This clone was seen only a few times. The CDR3 coding sequence is TGCGCCAGCAGCCAAGATCGAGGGCAGTACAATCAGCCCCAGCATTTT. Amino acid sequence: CASSQDRGQYNQPQHF. The rearrangement uses TRBV4-3 and TRBJ1-5; no clear D gene. The CDR3 has 16 residues. The germline gives CDR1 LGHNA, CDR2 YSLEER. Trimming removed 0 bases at V and 3 bases at J, with 12 bases between.

In nucleotides, the CDR3 is TGTGCCAGCAGCTTAACAGGGACCGGGGAGCTGTTTTTT. Its translation: CASSLTGTGELFF. The J gene is TRBJ2-2, the V gene TRBV7-3; D call uncertain. The V and J ends lost 0 bases and 5 bases respectively, with 4 bases between them. This CDR3 comprises 13 residues. Germline loops: CDR1 SGHTA, CDR2 FQGTGA. Looking up the rest from reference TRBV7-3 and TRBJ2-2 gives the full variable domain: GAGVSQTPSNKVTEKGKYVELRCDPISGHTALYWYRQSLGQGPEFLIYFQGTGAADDSGLPNDRFFAVRPEGSVSTLKIQRTERGDSAVYLCASSLTGTGELFFGEGSRLTVL.